This T cell receptor (beta chain) was sequenced during a study of T-cell memory formation after mild COVID-19. The study, taken as a whole, reports: There were some responding clones in pre-infection memory, which suggested that cross-reactive memory had joined.

Libraries for TCRalpha and TCRbeta carried sample barcodes and unique molecular identifiers via 5'RACE. From the 5' RACE reads, TCRdb called clonotypes with MiXCR, one entry per CDR3 protein. The sample contains approximately 54,000 distinct CDR3 sequences, less than 15% of which appear only once. This clonotype was counted at least ten times. What it recognizes is unknown. The CDR3 covers 15 residues. The germline V and J ends were trimmed by 10 bases and 0 bases, with 15 bases remaining between them. The germline V gene encodes CDR1 SNHLY and CDR2 FYNNEI. The rearrangement links TRBV2 to TRBJ2-2, with D perhaps matching TRBD1 (6 bases). Sequencing input: PBMCs or a T cell subset sorted from them (not recorded which). This clonotype was obtained from a man younger than 35 who had mild COVID-19 (a few samples of this study predate the infection). Cell type and time point are not known. Written as DNA, the CDR3 is TGTGCCACACTATCCGGGACAACGAACACCGGGGAGCTGTTTTTT. Translated: CATLSGTTNTGELFF.